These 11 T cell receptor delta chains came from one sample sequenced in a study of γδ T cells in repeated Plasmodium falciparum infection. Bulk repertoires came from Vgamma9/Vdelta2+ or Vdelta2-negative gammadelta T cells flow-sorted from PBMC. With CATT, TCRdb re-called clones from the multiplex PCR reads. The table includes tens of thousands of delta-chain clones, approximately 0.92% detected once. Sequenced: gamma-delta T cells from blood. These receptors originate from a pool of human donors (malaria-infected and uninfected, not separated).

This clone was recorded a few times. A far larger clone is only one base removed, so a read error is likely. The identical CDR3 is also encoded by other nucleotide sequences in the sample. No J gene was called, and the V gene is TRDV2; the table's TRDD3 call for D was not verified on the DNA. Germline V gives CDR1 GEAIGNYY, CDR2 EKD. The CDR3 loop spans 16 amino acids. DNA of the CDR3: TGTGCCTGTGACCGACTTTCCGTACTGGGGGTACCAGAGCTCATCTTT. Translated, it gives CACDRLSVLGVPELIF.

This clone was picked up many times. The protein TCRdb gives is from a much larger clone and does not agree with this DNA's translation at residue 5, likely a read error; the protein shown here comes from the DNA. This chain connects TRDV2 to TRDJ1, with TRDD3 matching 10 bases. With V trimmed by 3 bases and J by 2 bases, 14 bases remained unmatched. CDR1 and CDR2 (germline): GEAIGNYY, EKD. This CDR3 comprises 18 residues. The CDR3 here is CACDAVGKGDTSTDKLIF. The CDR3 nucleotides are TGTGCCTGTGACGCCGTAGGGAAGGGGGATACGTCGACCGATAAACTCATCTTT.

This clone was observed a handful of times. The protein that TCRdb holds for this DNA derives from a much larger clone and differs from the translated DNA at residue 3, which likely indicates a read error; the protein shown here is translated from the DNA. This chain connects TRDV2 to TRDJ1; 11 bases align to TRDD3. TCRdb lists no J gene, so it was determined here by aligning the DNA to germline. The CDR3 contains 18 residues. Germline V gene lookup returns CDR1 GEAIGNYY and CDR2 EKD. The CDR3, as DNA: TGTGCCTATGACCCTCGGAGTGGGGGATACGGTTGGGCCGATAAACTCATCTTT. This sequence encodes CAYDPRSGGYGWADKLIF.

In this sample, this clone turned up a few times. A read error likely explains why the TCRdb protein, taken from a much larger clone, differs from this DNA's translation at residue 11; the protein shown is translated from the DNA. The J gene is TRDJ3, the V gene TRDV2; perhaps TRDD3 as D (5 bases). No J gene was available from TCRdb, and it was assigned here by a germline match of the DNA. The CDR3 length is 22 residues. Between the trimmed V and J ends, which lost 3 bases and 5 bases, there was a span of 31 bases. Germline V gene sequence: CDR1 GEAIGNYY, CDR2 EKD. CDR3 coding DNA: TGTGCCTGTGACTCCGTTACCCAACCGGGGGGTACGACTACCCGGGACACCCGACAGATGTTTTTC. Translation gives CACDSVTQPGGTTTRDTRQMFF.

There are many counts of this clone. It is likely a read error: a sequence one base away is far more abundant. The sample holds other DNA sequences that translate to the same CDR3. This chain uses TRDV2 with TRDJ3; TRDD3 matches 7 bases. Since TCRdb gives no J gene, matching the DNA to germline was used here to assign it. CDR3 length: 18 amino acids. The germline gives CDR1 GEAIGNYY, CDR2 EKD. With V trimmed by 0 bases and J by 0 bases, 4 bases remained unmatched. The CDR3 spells CACDTAGGYSWDTRQMFF. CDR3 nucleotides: TGTGCCTGTGACACCGCTGGGGGTTACTCCTGGGACACCCGACAGATGTTTTTC.

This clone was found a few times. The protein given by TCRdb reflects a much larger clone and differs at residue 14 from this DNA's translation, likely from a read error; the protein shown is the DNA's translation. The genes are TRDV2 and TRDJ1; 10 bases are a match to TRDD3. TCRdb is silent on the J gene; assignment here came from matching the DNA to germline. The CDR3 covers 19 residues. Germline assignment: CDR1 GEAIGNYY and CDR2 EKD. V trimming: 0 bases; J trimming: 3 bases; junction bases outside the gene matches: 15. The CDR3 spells CACDTVMGTGGFASDKLIF. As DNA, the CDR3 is TGTGCCTGTGACACCGTCATGGGGACTGGGGGATTCGCCTCCGATAAACTCATCTTT.

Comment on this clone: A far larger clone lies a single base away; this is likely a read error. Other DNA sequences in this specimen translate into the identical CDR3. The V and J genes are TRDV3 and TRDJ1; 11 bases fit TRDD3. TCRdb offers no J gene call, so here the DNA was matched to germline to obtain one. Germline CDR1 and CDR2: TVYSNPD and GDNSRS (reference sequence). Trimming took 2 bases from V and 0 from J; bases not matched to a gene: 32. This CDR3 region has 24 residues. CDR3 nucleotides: TGTGCCTTTTCAGTTCAAGACTGGGGGATATACCACTCCGCTACAGTGTTCTACACCGATAAACTCATCTTT. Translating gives CAFSVQDWGIYHSATVFYTDKLIF. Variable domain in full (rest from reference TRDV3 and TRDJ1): CDKVTQSSPDQTVASGSEVVLLCTYDTVYSNPDLFWYRIRPDYSFQFVFYGDNSRSEGADFTQGRFSVKHILTQKAFHLVISPVRTEDSATYYCAFSVQDWGIYHSATVFYTDKLIFGKGTRVTVEP.

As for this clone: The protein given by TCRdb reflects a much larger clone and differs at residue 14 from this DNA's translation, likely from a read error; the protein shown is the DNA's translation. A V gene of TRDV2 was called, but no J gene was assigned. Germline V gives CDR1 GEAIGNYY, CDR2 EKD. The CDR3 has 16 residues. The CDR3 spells CACDTEEEEGTDKPIF. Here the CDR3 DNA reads TGTGCCTGTGACACCGAGGAAGAAGAGGGCACCGATAAACCCATCTTT.

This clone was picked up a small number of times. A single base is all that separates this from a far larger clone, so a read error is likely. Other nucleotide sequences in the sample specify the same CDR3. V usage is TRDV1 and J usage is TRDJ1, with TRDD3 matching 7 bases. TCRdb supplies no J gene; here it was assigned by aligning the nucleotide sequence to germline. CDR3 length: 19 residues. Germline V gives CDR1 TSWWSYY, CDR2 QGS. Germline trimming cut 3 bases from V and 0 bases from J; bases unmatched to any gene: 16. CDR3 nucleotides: TGTGCTCTTGGGGACCTGTCATCCTCTGGGGGGTACTACACCGATAAACTCATCTTT. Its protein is CALGDLSSSGGYYTDKLIF.

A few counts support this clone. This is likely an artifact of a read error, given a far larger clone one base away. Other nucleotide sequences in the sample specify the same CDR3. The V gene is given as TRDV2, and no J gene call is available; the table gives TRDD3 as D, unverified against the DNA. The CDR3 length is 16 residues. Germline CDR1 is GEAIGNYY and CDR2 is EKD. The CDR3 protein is CACSVLGDPYTDKLIF. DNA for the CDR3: TGTGCCTGTTCCGTACTGGGGGATCCCTACACCGATAAGCTCATCTTT.

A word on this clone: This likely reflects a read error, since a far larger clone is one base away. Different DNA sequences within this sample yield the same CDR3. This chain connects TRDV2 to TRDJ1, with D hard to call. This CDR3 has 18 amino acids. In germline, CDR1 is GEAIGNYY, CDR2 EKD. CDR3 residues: CACDKVWPFLSHTDKLIF. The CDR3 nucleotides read TGTGCCTGTGACAAGGTGTGGCCGTTCTTATCCCACACCGACAAACTCATCTTT.